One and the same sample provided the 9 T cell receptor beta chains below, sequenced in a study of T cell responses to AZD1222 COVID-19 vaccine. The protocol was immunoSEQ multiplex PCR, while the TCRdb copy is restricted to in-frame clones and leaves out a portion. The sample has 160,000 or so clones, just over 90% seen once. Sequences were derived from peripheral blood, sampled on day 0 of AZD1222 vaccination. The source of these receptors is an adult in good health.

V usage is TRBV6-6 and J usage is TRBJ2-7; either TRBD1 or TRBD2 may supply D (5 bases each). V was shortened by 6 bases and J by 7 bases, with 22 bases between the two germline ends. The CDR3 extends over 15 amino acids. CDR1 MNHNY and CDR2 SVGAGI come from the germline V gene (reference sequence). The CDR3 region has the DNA TGTGCCAGCAGAAATCAGGGAACCTCCCGGGGTGAGCAGTACTTC. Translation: CASRNQGTSRGEQYF.

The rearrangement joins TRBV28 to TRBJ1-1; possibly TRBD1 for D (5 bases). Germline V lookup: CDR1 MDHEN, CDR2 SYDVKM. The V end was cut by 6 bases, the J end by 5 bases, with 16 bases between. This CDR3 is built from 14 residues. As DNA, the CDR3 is TGTGCCAGCAGGACCGGGGCGCTGGGGACTGAAGCTTTCTTT. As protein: CASRTGALGTEAFF.

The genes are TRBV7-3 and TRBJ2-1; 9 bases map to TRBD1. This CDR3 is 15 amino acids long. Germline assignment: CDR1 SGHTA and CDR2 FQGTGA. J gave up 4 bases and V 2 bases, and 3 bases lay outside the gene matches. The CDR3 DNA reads TGTGCCAGCAGCTTATTACAGGGGGCTTACAATGAGCAGTTCTTC. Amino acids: CASSLLQGAYNEQFF. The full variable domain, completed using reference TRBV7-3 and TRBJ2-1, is GAGVSQTPSNKVTEKGKYVELRCDPISGHTALYWYRQSLGQGPEFLIYFQGTGAADDSGLPNDRFFAVRPEGSVSTLKIQRTERGDSAVYLCASSLLQGAYNEQFFGPGTRLTVL.

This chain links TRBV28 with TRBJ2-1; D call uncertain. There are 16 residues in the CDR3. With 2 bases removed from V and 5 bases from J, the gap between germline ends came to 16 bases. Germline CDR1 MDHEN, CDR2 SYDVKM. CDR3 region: CASSLAPISQNNEQFF. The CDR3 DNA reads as TGTGCCAGCAGTTTAGCCCCGATTAGCCAGAACAATGAGCAGTTCTTC.

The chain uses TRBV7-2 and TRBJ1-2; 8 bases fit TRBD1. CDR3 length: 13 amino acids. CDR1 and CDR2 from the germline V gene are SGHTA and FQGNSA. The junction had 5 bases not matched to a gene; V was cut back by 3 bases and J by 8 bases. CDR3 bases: TGTGCCAGCAGCTTGGACAGGGTAAAAGGCTACACCTTC. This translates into CASSLDRVKGYTF.

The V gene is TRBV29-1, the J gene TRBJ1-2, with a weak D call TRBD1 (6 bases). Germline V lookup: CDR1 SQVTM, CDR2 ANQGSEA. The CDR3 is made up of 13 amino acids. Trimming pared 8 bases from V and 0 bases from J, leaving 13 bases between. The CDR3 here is CSIRTASNYGYTF. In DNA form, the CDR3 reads TGCAGCATAAGGACAGCTTCTAACTATGGCTACACCTTC.

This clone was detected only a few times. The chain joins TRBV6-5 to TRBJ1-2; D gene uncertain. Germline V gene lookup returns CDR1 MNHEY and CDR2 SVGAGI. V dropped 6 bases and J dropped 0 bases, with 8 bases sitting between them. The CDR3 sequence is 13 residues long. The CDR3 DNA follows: TGTGCCAGCAGCCCCGGGGCTAACTATGGCTACACCTTC. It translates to CASSPGANYGYTF.

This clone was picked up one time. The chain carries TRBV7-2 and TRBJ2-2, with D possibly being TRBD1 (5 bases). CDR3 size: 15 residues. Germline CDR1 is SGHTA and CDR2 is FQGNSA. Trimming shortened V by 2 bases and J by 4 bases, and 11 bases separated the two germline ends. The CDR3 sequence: CASSLSQGSTGELFF. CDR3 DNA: TGTGCCAGCAGCTTATCGCAGGGATCCACCGGGGAGCTGTTTTTT.

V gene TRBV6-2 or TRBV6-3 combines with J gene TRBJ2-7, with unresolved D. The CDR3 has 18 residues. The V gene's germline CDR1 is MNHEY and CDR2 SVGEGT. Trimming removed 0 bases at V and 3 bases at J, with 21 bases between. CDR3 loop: CASSYSFRLVASNYEQYF. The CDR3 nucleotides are TGTGCCAGCAGTTACTCTTTTAGGCTAGTTGCCAGTAACTACGAGCAGTACTTC.